The source of this TCR beta chain is a study of STAT5B mutations in CD4+ large granular lymphocyte leukemia. Overall study findings and caveats: Higher CD4+ than CD8+ T-LGLL clonality might reflect small sample size. Main leukemic clonotypes were patient-specific, but more than 20% appeared at low frequency elsewhere. 8/27 top patient clones versus 2/35 control clones were TRBV06-family.

Buffy coats from healthy blood donors served as controls. Looked up from germline, CDR1 is SNHLY and CDR2 is FYNNEI. The CDR3 covers 15 residues. The V segment lost 7 bases and the J segment 5 bases; nucleotides outside the gene matches: 11. A remark on this clone: Its target is unknown.

Some clones are missing from TCRdb's copy, which holds only in-frame ones; the method was immunoSEQ multiplex PCR. This table holds some 30,000 clones, more than 80% found once. Sequenced input: CD4+ T cells from blood buffy coats. The sequence was obtained from a human donor in good health. This sequence joins TRBV2 and TRBJ2-1; 7 bases map to TRBD1. The CDR3 DNA reads as TGTGCCAGCACGATACGGGACAGTTTGGACAATGAGCAGTTCTTC. It yields the protein CASTIRDSLDNEQFF.